The next 20 T cell receptor beta chains were all read from a single sample in a study of blood T cell repertoires in COVID-19. The data were produced by immunoSEQ multiplex PCR, yet TCRdb's version contains in-frame clones alone and is incomplete. The repertoire holds fewer than 130,000 clones, with approximately 82% as singletons. Sequencing used peripheral blood. The receptors come from a woman older than 75 with acute or convalescent COVID-19.

The chain links TRBV10-2 to TRBJ2-3, with 12 bases that match TRBD2. The CDR3 runs 16 residues. Looked up from germline, CDR1 is WSHSY and CDR2 is SAAADI. V lost 6 bases to trimming and J lost 5 bases; unmatched junction nucleotides: 9. For the CDR3, the DNA is TGCGCCAGCAGCCCCGGACTAGCGGGAAAGATAGATACGCAGTATTTT. Its translation: CASSPGLAGKIDTQYF.

The V and J genes are TRBV5-4 and TRBJ2-5, with 7 positions matching TRBD1. There are 15 residues in the CDR3. V lost 1 base to trimming and J lost 1 base; unmatched junction nucleotides: 4. Germline V gene sequence: CDR1 SGHNT, CDR2 YYREEE (reference sequence). Here the CDR3 DNA reads TGTGCCAGCAGCTTGCCTCACAGGGGCCAAGAGACCCAGTACTTC. Its translation is CASSLPHRGQETQYF.

This clone showed up just a few times. This chain joins TRBV4-2 and TRBJ2-3, with D maybe TRBD2 (6 bases). This CDR3 has 16 residues. V lost 0 bases and J lost 2, with 12 bases in between. Germline V gene sequence: CDR1 LGHNA, CDR2 YNFKEQ. DNA of the CDR3: TGTGCCAGCAGCCAAGATAGCGGACGGCCCACAGATACGCAGTATTTT. Translation gives CASSQDSGRPTDTQYF.

This clone was counted a single time. As DNA, the CDR3 is TGCGCCAGCAGTGAGTCGCAGGGGTTCTCCTACGAGCAGTACTTC. This translates into CASSESQGFSYEQYF. The rearrangement joins TRBV10-1 to TRBJ2-7; possible D gene TRBD1, 6 bases. CDR3 length: 15 residues. Trimming removed 0 bases at V and 0 bases at J, with 9 bases between. Germline-derived CDR1 and CDR2 are WNHNN and SYGVQD (reference sequence).

V usage is TRBV7-9 and J usage is TRBJ2-1, with 9 bases lining up with TRBD2. This CDR3 is built from 15 residues. The J segment lost 4 bases and the V segment lost 3 bases, leaving 4 bases of the junction unmatched. Germline V lookup: CDR1 SEHNR, CDR2 FQNEAQ (reference sequence). The chain's CDR3 is CASSFVLAGYNEQFF. DNA of the CDR3: TGTGCCAGCAGCTTTGTACTAGCGGGTTACAATGAGCAGTTCTTC.

CDR3 nucleotide sequence: TGTGCCAGCAGCTTGGGTGATAGACTGGATACGCAGTATTTT. Residues: CASSLGDRLDTQYF. The genes are TRBV5-8 and TRBJ2-3, with D unresolved. This CDR3 region has 14 residues. Germline V gives CDR1 SGHTS, CDR2 YDEGEE. V lost 0 bases to trimming and J lost 6 bases, with 11 bases between them.

Written as DNA, the CDR3 is TGCGCCAGCAGCCAAGATCTAAACCGGCAGACCGGGAGTGAAAAACTGTTTTTT. It encodes CASSQDLNRQTGSEKLFF. This chain uses TRBV4-3 with TRBJ1-4; D is undetermined. From germline, CDR1 is LGHNA and CDR2 YSLEER. The CDR3 runs to 18 residues. V was trimmed by 0 bases and J by 7 bases, leaving 21 bases between them.

The chain recombines TRBV9 with TRBJ2-5, with TRBD2 identical over 10 bases. Germline lookup yields CDR1 SGDLS and CDR2 YYNGEE. The CDR3 is made up of 14 amino acids. Losses at the gene ends were 4 bases for V and 5 bases for J; bases not matched to a gene: 5. The CDR3 sequence: CASSKRTSGETQYF. The DNA for the CDR3 is TGTGCCAGCAGCAAACGGACTAGCGGTGAGACCCAGTACTTC.

The chain joins TRBV3-1 (or the pseudogene TRBV3-2) to TRBJ1-2; D gene unclear. Trimming took 4 bases from V and 4 from J, leaving 10 bases between them. This CDR3 is built from 13 residues. In germline, CDR1 is LGHDT, CDR2 YNNKEL (reference sequence). CDR3 in amino acids: CASSPNSRYGYTF. In DNA form, the CDR3 reads TGTGCCAGCAGCCCAAACAGCCGCTATGGCTACACCTTC.

The chain couples TRBV9 to TRBJ2-7, with D possibly matching TRBD2 (5 bases). V shed 4 bases and J shed 3 bases, with 11 bases lying between them. The CDR3 is 13 amino acids. Germline V gene data show CDR1 as SGDLS and CDR2 as YYNGEE. The DNA of the CDR3 is TGTGCCAGCAGCCGAGCCGGGGACTACGAGCAGTACTTC. Its protein is CASSRAGDYEQYF.

The chain carries TRBV6-5 and TRBJ2-7; 8 nucleotides align to TRBD1. J gave up 3 bases and V 6 bases, and 10 bases lay outside the gene matches. The CDR3 contains 15 residues. Germline V gives CDR1 MNHEY, CDR2 SVGAGI. The CDR3 DNA reads TGTGCCAGCAGGGCTTCGGGACAGGTACTCTACGAGCAGTACTTC. It translates to CASRASGQVLYEQYF.

The chain uses TRBV27 and TRBJ1-1, with TRBD1 identical over 8 bases. The V and J ends lost 5 bases and 1 base, in that order; junction bases with no gene match: 6. From germline, CDR1 is MNHEY and CDR2 SMNVEV (reference sequence). The CDR3 has 15 residues. CDR3 in amino acids: CASSRGQGWNTEAFF. The CDR3 DNA reads as TGTGCCAGCAGTCGAGGACAGGGCTGGAACACTGAAGCTTTCTTT.

The chain is built from TRBV6-5 and TRBJ2-1; 14 nucleotides line up with TRBD2. Looked up from germline, CDR1 is MNHEY and CDR2 is SVGAGI. The CDR3 sequence is 15 residues long. Trimming cost V 6 bases and J 9 bases; bases outside gene matches: 7. In DNA form, the CDR3 reads TGTGCCAGCAGAGGGACTAGCGGGAGATTTGGTGAGCAGTTCTTC. Encoded protein: CASRGTSGRFGEQFF.

The chain's CDR3 is CASSQGPGLVSYEQYF. The CDR3 DNA reads TGTGCCAGCAGCCAAGGGCCGGGACTAGTTTCCTACGAGCAGTACTTC. The chain couples TRBV3-1 (or the pseudogene TRBV3-2) to TRBJ2-7; 8 nucleotides agree with TRBD2. Germline trimming cut 1 base from V and 1 base from J; bases unmatched to any gene: 6. The germline V gene encodes CDR1 LGHDT and CDR2 YNNKEL (reference sequence). The CDR3 runs 16 residues.

The J gene is TRBJ1-2, the V gene TRBV13, with TRBD1 matching over 9 bases. Germline V gene lookup returns CDR1 PRHDT and CDR2 FYEKMQ (reference sequence). The V segment lost 5 bases and the J segment 6 bases; nucleotides outside the gene matches: 4. The CDR3 contains 13 residues. DNA of the CDR3: TGTGCCAGCAGCCCGGGACAGGGCGATGGCTACACCTTC. Translating gives CASSPGQGDGYTF.

This clone was found a few times. This sequence joins TRBV5-4 and TRBJ2-7; D possibly corresponds to TRBD2 (5 bases). This CDR3 contains 13 residues. The ends were cut back, 1 base at V and 3 bases at J, with 8 bases in the middle. Germline V gene data show CDR1 as SGHNT and CDR2 as YYREEE (reference sequence). The CDR3, as DNA: TGTGCCAGCAGCTTGTTTGCGGGCTACGAGCAGTACTTC. Amino acids: CASSLFAGYEQYF.

V gene TRBV6-2 or TRBV6-3 combines with J gene TRBJ1-5; maybe TRBD1 (5 bases). CDR1 MNHEY and CDR2 SVGEGT come from the germline V gene. This CDR3 contains 14 residues. Trimming shortened V by 6 bases and J by 2 bases, and 11 bases separated the two germline ends. CDR3 residues: CASSTGGGNQPQHF. CDR3 in DNA: TGTGCCAGCAGCACCGGGGGAGGCAATCAGCCCCAGCATTTT.

This chain links TRBV7-2 with TRBJ1-2, with unresolved D. Germline V gene lookup returns CDR1 SGHTA and CDR2 FQGNSA. Trimming removed 1 base from V and 4 bases from J, with 10 bases in between. The CDR3 runs to 14 residues. The CDR3 DNA follows: TGTGCCAGCAGCTTAGACGGCGGAGCCTATGGCTACACCTTC. Translation: CASSLDGGAYGYTF.

The chain links TRBV11-2 to TRBJ1-4; no firm D call. CDR3 size: 13 residues. Germline CDR1 and CDR2: SGHAT and FQNNGV. V gave up 5 bases and J gave up 8 bases, with 12 bases separating them. The CDR3 DNA reads TGTGCCAGCAGCCACCCGATCGGGGAAAAACTGTTTTTT. As protein: CASSHPIGEKLFF.

V gene TRBV5-1 combines with J gene TRBJ2-7; 8 nucleotides agree with TRBD2. The germline CDR1 and CDR2 sequences are SGHRS and YFSETQ. Unmatched junction bases numbered 11, after V lost 2 bases and J lost 4 bases. The CDR3 is 16 residues long. In nucleotides, the CDR3 is TGCGCCAGCAGCTTCGGGAGCGGGGGATCCCAATACGAGCAGTACTTC. This codes for CASSFGSGGSQYEQYF.